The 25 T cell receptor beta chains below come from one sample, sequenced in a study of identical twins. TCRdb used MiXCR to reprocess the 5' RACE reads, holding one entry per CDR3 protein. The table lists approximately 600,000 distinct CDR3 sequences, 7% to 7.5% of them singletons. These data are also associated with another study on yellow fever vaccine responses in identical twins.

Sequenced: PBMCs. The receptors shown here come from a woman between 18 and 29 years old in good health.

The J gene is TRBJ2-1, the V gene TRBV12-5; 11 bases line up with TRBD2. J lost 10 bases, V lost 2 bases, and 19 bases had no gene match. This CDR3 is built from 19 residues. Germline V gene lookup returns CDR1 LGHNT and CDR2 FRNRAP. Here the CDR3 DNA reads TGTGCTAGTGGTTTGAGCTCCTTACTTAGCGGGAGGGGCAGGGAGGAGCAGTTCTTC. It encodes CASGLSSLLSGRGREEQFF.

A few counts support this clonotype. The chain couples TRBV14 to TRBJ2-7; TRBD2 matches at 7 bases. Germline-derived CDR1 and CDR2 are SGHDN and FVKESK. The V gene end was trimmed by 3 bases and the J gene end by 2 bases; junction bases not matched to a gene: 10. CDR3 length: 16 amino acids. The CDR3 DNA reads TGTGCCAGCAGCCAGGTCCTAGCGGAATATCCCTACGAGCAGTACTTC. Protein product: CASSQVLAEYPYEQYF.

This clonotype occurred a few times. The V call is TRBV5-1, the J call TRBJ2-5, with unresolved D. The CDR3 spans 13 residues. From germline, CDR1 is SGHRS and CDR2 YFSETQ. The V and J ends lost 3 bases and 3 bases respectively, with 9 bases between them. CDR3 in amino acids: CASSSRREETQYF. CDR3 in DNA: TGCGCCAGCAGCTCAAGGCGAGAAGAGACCCAGTACTTC.

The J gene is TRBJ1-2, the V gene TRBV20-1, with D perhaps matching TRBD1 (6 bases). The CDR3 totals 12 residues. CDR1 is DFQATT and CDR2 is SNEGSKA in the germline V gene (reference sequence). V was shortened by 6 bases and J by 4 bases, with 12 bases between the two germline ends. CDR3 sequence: CSAGGKPYGYTF. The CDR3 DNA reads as TGCAGTGCCGGGGGCAAGCCCTATGGCTACACCTTC.

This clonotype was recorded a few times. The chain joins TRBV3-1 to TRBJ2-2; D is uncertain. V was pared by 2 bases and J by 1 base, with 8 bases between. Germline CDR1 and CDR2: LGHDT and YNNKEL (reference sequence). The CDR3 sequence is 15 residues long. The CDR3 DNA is TGTGCCAGCAGCCAAAATGGGTTGAACACCGGGGAGCTGTTTTTT. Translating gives CASSQNGLNTGELFF.

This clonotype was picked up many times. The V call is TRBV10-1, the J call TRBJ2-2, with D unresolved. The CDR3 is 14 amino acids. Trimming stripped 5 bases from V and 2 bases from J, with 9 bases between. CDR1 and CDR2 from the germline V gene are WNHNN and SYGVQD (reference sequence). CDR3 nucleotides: TGCGCCAGCAGTCCACGATTAAACACCGGGGAGCTGTTTTTT. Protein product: CASSPRLNTGELFF.

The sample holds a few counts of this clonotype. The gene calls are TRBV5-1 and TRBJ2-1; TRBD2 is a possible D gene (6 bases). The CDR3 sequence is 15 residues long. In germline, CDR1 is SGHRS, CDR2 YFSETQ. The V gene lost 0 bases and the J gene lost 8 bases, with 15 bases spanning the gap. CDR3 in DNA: TGCGCCAGCAGCTTGGATGCGGGGTGGCAATATGAGCAGTTCTTC. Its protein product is CASSLDAGWQYEQFF.

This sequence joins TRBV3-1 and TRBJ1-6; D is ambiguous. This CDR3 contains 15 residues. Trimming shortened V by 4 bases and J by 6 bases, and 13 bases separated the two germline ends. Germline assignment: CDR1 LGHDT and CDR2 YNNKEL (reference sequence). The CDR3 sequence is CASSPNSGLNSPLHF. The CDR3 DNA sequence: TGTGCCAGCAGCCCAAACTCAGGACTTAATTCACCCCTCCACTTT. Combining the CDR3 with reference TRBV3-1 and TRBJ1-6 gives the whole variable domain DTAVSQTPKYLVTQMGNDKSIKCEQNLGHDTMYWYKQDSKKFLKIMFSYNNKELIINETVPNRFSPKSPDKAHLNLHINSLELGDSAVYFCASSPNSGLNSPLHFGNGTRLTVT.

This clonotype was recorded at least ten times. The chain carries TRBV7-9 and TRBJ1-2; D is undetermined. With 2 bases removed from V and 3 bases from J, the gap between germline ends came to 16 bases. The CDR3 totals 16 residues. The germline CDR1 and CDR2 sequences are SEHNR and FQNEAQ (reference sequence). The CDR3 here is CASSLFLDPGDYGYTF. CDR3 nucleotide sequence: TGTGCCAGCAGCTTATTTTTAGACCCGGGTGACTATGGCTACACCTTC. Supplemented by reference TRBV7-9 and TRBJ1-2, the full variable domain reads DTGVSQNPRHKITKRGQNVTFRCDPISEHNRLYWYRQTLGQGPEFLTYFQNEAQLEKSRLLSDRFSAERPKGSFSTLEIQRTEQGDSAMYLCASSLFLDPGDYGYTFGSGTRLTVV.

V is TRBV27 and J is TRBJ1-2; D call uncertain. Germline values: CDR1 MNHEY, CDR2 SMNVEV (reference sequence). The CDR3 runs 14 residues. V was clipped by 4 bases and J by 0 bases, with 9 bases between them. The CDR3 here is CASSSRITNYGYTF. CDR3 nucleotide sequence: TGTGCCAGCAGTTCAAGGATAACTAACTATGGCTACACCTTC.

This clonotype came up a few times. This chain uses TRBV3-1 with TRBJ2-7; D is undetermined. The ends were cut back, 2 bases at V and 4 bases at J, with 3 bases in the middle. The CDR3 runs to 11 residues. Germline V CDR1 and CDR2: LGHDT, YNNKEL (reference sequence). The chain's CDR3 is CASSQFYEQYV. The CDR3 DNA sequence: TGTGCCAGCAGCCAATTTTACGAGCAGTACGTC.

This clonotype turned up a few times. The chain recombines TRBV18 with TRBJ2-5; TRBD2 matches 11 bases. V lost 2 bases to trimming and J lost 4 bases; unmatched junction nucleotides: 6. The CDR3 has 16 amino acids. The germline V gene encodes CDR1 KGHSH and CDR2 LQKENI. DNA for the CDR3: TGTGCCAGCTCACCAAGCCCAGGACTAGCGGGAGAGACCCAGTACTTC. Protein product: CASSPSPGLAGETQYF.

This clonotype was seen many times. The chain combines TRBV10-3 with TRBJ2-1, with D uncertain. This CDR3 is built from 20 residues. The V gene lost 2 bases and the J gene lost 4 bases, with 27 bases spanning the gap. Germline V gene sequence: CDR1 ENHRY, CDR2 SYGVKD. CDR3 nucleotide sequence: TGTGCCATCAGTGAGATAAACAACGCAGACTTACGAGTTGGGTACAATGAGCAGTTCTTC. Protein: CAISEINNADLRVGYNEQFF.

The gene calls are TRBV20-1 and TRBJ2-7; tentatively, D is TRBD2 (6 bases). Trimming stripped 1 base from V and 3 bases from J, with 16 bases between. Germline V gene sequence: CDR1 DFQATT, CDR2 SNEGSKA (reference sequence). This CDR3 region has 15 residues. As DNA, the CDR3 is TGCAGTGCTAGAGGTCTAAGCGGGTCCGACTACGAGCAGTACGTC. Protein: CSARGLSGSDYEQYV.

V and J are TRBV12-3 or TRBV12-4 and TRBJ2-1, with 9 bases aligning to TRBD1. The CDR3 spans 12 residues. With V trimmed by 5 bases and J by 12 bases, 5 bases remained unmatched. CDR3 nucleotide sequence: TGTGCCAGCAGTAGGGACAGGGTCGTGCAGTTCTTC. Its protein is CASSRDRVVQFF.

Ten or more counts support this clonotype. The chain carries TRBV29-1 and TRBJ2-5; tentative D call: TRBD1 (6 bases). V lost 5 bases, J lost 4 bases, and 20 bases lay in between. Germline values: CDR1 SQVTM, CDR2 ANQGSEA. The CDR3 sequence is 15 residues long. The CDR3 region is CSVTLTRTVTETQYF. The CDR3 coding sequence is TGCAGCGTTACCTTGACCCGGACAGTTACAGAGACCCAGTACTTC.

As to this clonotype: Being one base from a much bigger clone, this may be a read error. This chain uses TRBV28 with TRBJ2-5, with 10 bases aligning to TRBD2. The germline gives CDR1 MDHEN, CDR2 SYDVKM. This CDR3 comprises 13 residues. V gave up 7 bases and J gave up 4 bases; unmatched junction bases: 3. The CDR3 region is CASILAGVETQYF. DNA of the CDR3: TGTGCCAGCATCCTAGCGGGAGTAGAGACCCAGTACTTC. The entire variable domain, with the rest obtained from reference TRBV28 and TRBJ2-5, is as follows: DVKVTQSSRYLVKRTGEKVFLECVQDMDHENMFWYRQDPGLGLRLIYFSYDVKMKEKGDIPEGYSVSREKKERFSLILESASTNQTSMYLCASILAGVETQYFGPGTRLLVL.

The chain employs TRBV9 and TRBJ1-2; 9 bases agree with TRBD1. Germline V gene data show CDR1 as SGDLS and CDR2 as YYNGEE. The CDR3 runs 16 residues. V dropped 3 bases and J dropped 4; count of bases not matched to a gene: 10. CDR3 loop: CASSAGQGTASYGYTF. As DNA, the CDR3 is TGTGCCAGCAGCGCCGGACAGGGGACGGCTAGCTATGGCTACACCTTC. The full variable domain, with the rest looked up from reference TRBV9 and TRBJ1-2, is DSGVTQTPKHLITATGQRVTLRCSPRSGDLSVYWYQQSLDQGLQFLIQYYNGEERAKGNILERFSAQQFPDLHSELNLSSLELGDSALYFCASSAGQGTASYGYTFGSGTRLTVV.

CDR3 in amino acids: CASSYQMTGRGTEAFF. The CDR3 nucleotides read TGTGCCAGCAGTTACCAAATGACAGGGAGGGGGACTGAAGCTTTCTTT. The chain employs TRBV6-5 and TRBJ1-1; 7 positions match TRBD1. The CDR3 runs 16 residues. Germline V CDR1 and CDR2: MNHEY, SVGAGI. V dropped 2 bases and J dropped 5; count of bases not matched to a gene: 11.

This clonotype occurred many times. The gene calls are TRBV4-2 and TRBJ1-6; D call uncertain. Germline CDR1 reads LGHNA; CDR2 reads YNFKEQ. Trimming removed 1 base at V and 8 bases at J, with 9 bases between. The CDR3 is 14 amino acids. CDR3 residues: CASSQATEDSPLHF. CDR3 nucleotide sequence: TGTGCCAGCAGCCAAGCCACTGAGGATTCACCCCTCCACTTT.

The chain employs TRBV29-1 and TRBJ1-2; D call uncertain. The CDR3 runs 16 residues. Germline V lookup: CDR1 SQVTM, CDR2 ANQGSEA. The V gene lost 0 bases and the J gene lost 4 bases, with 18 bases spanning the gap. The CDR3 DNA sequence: TGCAGCGTTGAAGATTTTCAGGCAGACTCTAGCTATGGCTACACCTTC. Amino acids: CSVEDFQADSSYGYTF.

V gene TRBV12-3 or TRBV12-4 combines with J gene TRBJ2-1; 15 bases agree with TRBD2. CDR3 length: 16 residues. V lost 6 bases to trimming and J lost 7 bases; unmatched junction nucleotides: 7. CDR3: CASSHDGTSGRNEQFF. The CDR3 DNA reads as TGTGCCAGCAGCCACGACGGGACTAGCGGGAGGAATGAGCAGTTCTTC.

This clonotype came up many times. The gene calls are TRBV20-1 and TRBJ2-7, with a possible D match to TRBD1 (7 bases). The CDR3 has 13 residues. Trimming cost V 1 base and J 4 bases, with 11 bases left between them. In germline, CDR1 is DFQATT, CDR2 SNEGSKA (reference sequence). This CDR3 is CSARVAGGYEQYF. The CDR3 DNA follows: TGCAGTGCTAGAGTCGCAGGGGGGTACGAGCAGTACTTC.

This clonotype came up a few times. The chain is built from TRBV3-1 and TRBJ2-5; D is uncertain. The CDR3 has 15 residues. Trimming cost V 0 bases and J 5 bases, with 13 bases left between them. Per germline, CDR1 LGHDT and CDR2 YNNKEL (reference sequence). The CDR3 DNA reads TGTGCCAGCAGCCAAGACTATGGGCTCGGGGAGACCCAGTACTTC. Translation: CASSQDYGLGETQYF.

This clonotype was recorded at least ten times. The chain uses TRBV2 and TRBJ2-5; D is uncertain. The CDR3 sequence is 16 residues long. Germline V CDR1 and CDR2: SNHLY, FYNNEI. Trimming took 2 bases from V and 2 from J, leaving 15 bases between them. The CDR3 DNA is TGTGCCAGCAGTGAAAGAAGGGTATCTGGGCAAGAGACCCAGTACTTC. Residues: CASSERRVSGQETQYF.